This passage covers 15 T cell receptor beta chains from one sample sequenced in a study of vaccination effects on CD4 cells after COVID-19. No antigen has been identified for these receptors. Data came from immunoSEQ multiplex PCR; TCRdb stores just in-frame clones and leaves some out. Here the sample spans 45,000 to 60,000 clones, roughly three quarters being singletons. When around nine days of culture had elapsed, CD4+ T cells were isolated. Here the sequenced sample was CD4+ T cells from PBMCs cultured without peptide, taken before COVID-19 vaccination. The source is a human donor who had a prior SARS-CoV-2 infection.

The rearrangement joins TRBV5-1 to TRBJ1-3, with D possibly being TRBD1 (5 bases). The CDR3 loop spans 15 amino acids. V was cut by 0 bases and J by 4 bases, with 11 bases left in between. Germline CDR1 is SGHRS and CDR2 is YFSETQ. The DNA of the CDR3 is TGCGCCAGCAGCTTGGTACCAGGGTCCGGAAACACCATATATTTT. It yields the protein CASSLVPGSGNTIYF.

The chain employs TRBV9 and TRBJ1-4; D gene unclear. Germline CDR1 reads SGDLS; CDR2 reads YYNGEE. Trimming pared 3 bases from V and 8 bases from J, leaving 17 bases between. The CDR3 spans 15 residues. The CDR3 spells CASSARAALGEKLFF. DNA of the CDR3: TGTGCCAGCAGCGCTAGGGCCGCCCTGGGGGAAAAACTGTTTTTT.

The chain is built from TRBV3-1 (or the pseudogene TRBV3-2) and TRBJ2-5; 8 nucleotides align to TRBD1. This CDR3 has 15 amino acids. V lost 4 bases to trimming and J lost 5 bases; unmatched junction nucleotides: 9. CDR1 is LGHDT, CDR2 YNNKEL, per germline (reference sequence). CDR3 nucleotides: TGTGCCAGCAGCCCCGCCCTTGGACAGGGTGAGACCCAGTACTTC. Amino acid sequence: CASSPALGQGETQYF.

The rearrangement uses TRBV6-2 or TRBV6-3 and TRBJ2-3; unclear D gene. Trimming stripped 6 bases from V and 8 bases from J, with 9 bases between. The CDR3 has 11 amino acids. From germline, CDR1 is MNHEY and CDR2 SVGEGT. The CDR3, as DNA: TGTGCCAGCAGCTATTTTACTACGCAGTATTTT. Translating it yields CASSYFTTQYF.

The rearrangement uses TRBV19 and TRBJ1-2; D might be TRBD1 (5 bases). The V gene lost 3 bases and the J gene lost 7 bases, with 15 bases spanning the gap. Germline V CDR1 and CDR2: LNHDA, SQIVND (reference sequence). CDR3 length: 14 amino acids. The CDR3 reads CASSIRRGGAGYTF. The CDR3, as DNA: TGTGCCAGTAGTATTAGGAGGGGTGGGGCTGGCTACACCTTC.

This chain uses TRBV5-4 with TRBJ1-6, with no clear D. Per the germline V gene, CDR1 is SGHNT and CDR2 is YYREEE (reference sequence). Trimming shortened V by 1 base and J by 7 bases, and 6 bases separated the two germline ends. This CDR3 has 13 residues. The CDR3 nucleotides are TGTGCCAGCAGCTTGCAGGCGAATTCACCCCTCCACTTT. Protein: CASSLQANSPLHF.

The chain uses TRBV7-3 and TRBJ2-1; 7 bases align to TRBD2. Looked up from germline, CDR1 is SGHTA and CDR2 is FQGTGA. Trimming took 2 bases from V and 10 from J; bases not matched to a gene: 11. The CDR3 is 15 residues long. This chain's CDR3 is CASSLDLTSSKEQFF. The CDR3 DNA sequence: TGTGCCAGCAGCTTAGATCTGACTAGCTCTAAGGAGCAGTTCTTC.

The CDR3 DNA sequence: TGCAGTGCTAGTAATTGGAGGGCCTTGCCCTCAGATACGCAGTATTTT. Protein sequence: CSASNWRALPSDTQYF. The chain couples TRBV20-1 to TRBJ2-3, with D possibly matching TRBD2 (6 bases). CDR1 is DFQATT, CDR2 SNEGSKA, per germline (reference sequence). Trimming left V 3 bases short and J 4 bases short, with 20 bases between. The CDR3 loop spans 16 amino acids.

The rearrangement uses TRBV4-2 and TRBJ2-5, with a possible D match to TRBD2 (5 bases). Per the germline V gene, CDR1 is LGHNA and CDR2 is YNFKEQ. The ends were cut back, 0 bases at V and 2 bases at J, with 7 bases in the middle. The CDR3 consists of 14 residues. Here the CDR3 reads CASSQERVQETQYF. The CDR3 bases are TGTGCCAGCAGCCAAGAGCGGGTTCAAGAGACCCAGTACTTC.

This clone appeared a few times. V usage is TRBV18 and J usage is TRBJ2-1; D unclear. Germline V gene sequence: CDR1 KGHSH, CDR2 LQKENI. The CDR3 loop spans 14 amino acids. Trimming removed 1 base at V and 8 bases at J, with 12 bases between. The CDR3 coding sequence is TGTGCCAGCTCACCACGCGCGGCCCGGGATGAGCAGTTCTTC. Protein product: CASSPRAARDEQFF.

The chain is built from TRBV7-9 and TRBJ2-7; 7 bases map to TRBD1. The V gene end was trimmed by 1 base and the J gene end by 4 bases; junction bases not matched to a gene: 4. Germline CDR1 is SEHNR and CDR2 is FQNEAQ (reference sequence). The CDR3 has 14 residues. The CDR3 loop is CASSLESRGYEQYF. The CDR3 DNA reads TGTGCCAGCAGCTTAGAAAGCAGGGGGTACGAGCAGTACTTC.

CDR3 nucleotide sequence: TGTGCCAGCAGCCAAGATTTCACCAACACCGGGGAGCTGTTTTTT. This sequence encodes CASSQDFTNTGELFF. V usage is TRBV4-2 and J usage is TRBJ2-2; D call uncertain. The CDR3 runs to 15 residues. V shed 0 bases and J shed 2 bases, with 7 bases lying between them. From germline, CDR1 is LGHNA and CDR2 YNFKEQ.

J is TRBJ2-7 and V is TRBV5-4; weak D call: TRBD1 (6 bases). V was shortened by 7 bases and J by 6 bases, with 14 bases between the two germline ends. This CDR3 comprises 12 residues. Germline V CDR1 and CDR2: SGHNT, YYREEE (reference sequence). DNA of the CDR3: TGTGCCAGCGGGGGCAAGGGGTCCGAGCAGTACTTC. It is translated as CASGGKGSEQYF.

The chain couples TRBV5-5 to TRBJ1-2; 9 positions match TRBD1. The CDR3 is 15 residues long. V was pared by 4 bases and J by 5 bases, with 9 bases of the junction left unmatched. The germline V gene encodes CDR1 SGHKS and CDR2 YYEKEE (reference sequence). For the CDR3, the DNA is TGTGCCAGCAGCCGCGAAGGGACAGGGCTTTATGGCTACACCTTC. Protein: CASSREGTGLYGYTF.

This CDR3 reads CASSLEAGGTEAFF. The CDR3 DNA reads TGCGCCAGCAGCTTGGAGGCGGGTGGGACTGAAGCTTTCTTT. The genes are TRBV5-1 and TRBJ1-1; D is uncertain. The CDR3 extends over 14 amino acids. V lost 0 bases, J lost 5 bases, and 11 bases lay in between. Germline assignment: CDR1 SGHRS and CDR2 YFSETQ.